What follows are 9 T cell receptor beta chains derived from one specimen sequenced in a study of T cell responses to AZD1222 COVID-19 vaccine. TCRdb's table, derived via immunoSEQ multiplex PCR, lists solely in-frame clones and lacks some. The top ten clones hold around 6.9% of a sample with around 130,000 clones, about 90% of them seen once. This material consisted of peripheral blood, taken 28 days after the second dose of the MenACWY control vaccine. The origin of the receptors is an adult who received the MenACWY meningococcal vaccine as a control.

V gene TRBV3-1 (or the pseudogene TRBV3-2) combines with J gene TRBJ2-4, with a tentative D call TRBD2 (6 bases). Trimming shortened V by 1 base and J by 0 bases, and 10 bases separated the two germline ends. Germline V gene lookup returns CDR1 LGHDT and CDR2 YNNKEL (reference sequence). This CDR3 contains 16 residues. CDR3 sequence (DNA): TGTGCCAGCAGCCAAGTTAGCGGCCTAGCCAAAAACATTCAGTACTTC. Its translation: CASSQVSGLAKNIQYF.

The rearrangement links TRBV7-2 to TRBJ2-7; D is undetermined. The CDR3 sequence is 13 residues long. The V gene's germline CDR1 is SGHTA and CDR2 FQGNSA. Trimming took 3 bases from V and 0 from J, leaving 6 bases between them. This chain's CDR3 is CASSFGFSYEQYF. CDR3 nucleotides: TGTGCCAGCAGCTTCGGGTTCTCCTACGAGCAGTACTTC.

CDR3 loop: CASSFRQDLYGYTF. Written as DNA, the CDR3 is TGTGCCAGCAGTTTTAGACAGGATCTCTATGGCTACACCTTC. The chain has TRBV27 and TRBJ1-2; a weak D match, TRBD1 (6 bases). The CDR3 loop spans 14 amino acids. The V gene lost 3 bases and the J gene lost 4 bases, with 12 bases spanning the gap. The V gene's germline CDR1 is MNHEY and CDR2 SMNVEV (reference sequence).

The gene calls are TRBV28 and TRBJ1-6; D not resolved. V lost 5 bases and J 4 bases, leaving 9 bases between the germline ends. This CDR3 is built from 14 residues. Germline CDR1 MDHEN, CDR2 SYDVKM. The CDR3 nucleotides read TGTGCCAGCAGTCTGGAAGGTTATAATTCACCCCTCCACTTT. Amino acid sequence: CASSLEGYNSPLHF.

V usage is TRBV7-9 and J usage is TRBJ2-2, with 9 bases identical to TRBD2. The V gene end was trimmed by 4 bases and the J gene end by 2 bases; junction bases not matched to a gene: 5. The CDR3 has 16 amino acids. Germline values: CDR1 SEHNR, CDR2 FQNEAQ (reference sequence). The DNA for the CDR3 is TGTGCCAGCAGCTATCTAGCGGGAACAAACACCGGGGAGCTGTTTTTT. Translating gives CASSYLAGTNTGELFF.

The table lists this clone with a few counts. The genes are TRBV2 and TRBJ2-7, with D possibly TRBD2 on 5 matching bases. The germline CDR1 and CDR2 sequences are SNHLY and FYNNEI. Trimming pared 0 bases from V and 3 bases from J, leaving 12 bases between. The CDR3 spans 15 residues. The chain's CDR3 is CASSEALRGNYEQYF. The CDR3 DNA reads TGTGCCAGCAGTGAAGCGCTTCGGGGAAACTACGAGCAGTACTTC.

J is TRBJ2-7 and V is TRBV29-1; 8 bases match TRBD1. Trimming removed 7 bases from V and 3 bases from J; junction bases left unmatched: 8. Germline V gene lookup returns CDR1 SQVTM and CDR2 ANQGSEA. The CDR3 is 13 residues long. CDR3 region: CSARTGTDYEQYF. The CDR3 bases are TGCAGCGCTCGGACAGGGACGGACTACGAGCAGTACTTC.

J is TRBJ1-1 and V is TRBV5-1; D gene ambiguous. V dropped 6 bases and J dropped 1 base, with 10 bases sitting between them. The CDR3 extends over 13 amino acids. Looked up from germline, CDR1 is SGHRS and CDR2 is YFSETQ. In nucleotides, the CDR3 is TGCGCCAGCACAGATCCCCCGAACACTGAAGCTTTCTTT. This gives the protein CASTDPPNTEAFF.

J is TRBJ1-1 and V is TRBV5-1, with D unclear. CDR1 and CDR2 from the germline V gene are SGHRS and YFSETQ. CDR3 length: 14 residues. Between the trimmed V and J ends, which lost 0 bases and 0 bases, there was a span of 6 bases. Written as DNA, the CDR3 is TGCGCCAGCAGCTTGGTACAAATGAACACTGAAGCTTTCTTT. This codes for CASSLVQMNTEAFF.